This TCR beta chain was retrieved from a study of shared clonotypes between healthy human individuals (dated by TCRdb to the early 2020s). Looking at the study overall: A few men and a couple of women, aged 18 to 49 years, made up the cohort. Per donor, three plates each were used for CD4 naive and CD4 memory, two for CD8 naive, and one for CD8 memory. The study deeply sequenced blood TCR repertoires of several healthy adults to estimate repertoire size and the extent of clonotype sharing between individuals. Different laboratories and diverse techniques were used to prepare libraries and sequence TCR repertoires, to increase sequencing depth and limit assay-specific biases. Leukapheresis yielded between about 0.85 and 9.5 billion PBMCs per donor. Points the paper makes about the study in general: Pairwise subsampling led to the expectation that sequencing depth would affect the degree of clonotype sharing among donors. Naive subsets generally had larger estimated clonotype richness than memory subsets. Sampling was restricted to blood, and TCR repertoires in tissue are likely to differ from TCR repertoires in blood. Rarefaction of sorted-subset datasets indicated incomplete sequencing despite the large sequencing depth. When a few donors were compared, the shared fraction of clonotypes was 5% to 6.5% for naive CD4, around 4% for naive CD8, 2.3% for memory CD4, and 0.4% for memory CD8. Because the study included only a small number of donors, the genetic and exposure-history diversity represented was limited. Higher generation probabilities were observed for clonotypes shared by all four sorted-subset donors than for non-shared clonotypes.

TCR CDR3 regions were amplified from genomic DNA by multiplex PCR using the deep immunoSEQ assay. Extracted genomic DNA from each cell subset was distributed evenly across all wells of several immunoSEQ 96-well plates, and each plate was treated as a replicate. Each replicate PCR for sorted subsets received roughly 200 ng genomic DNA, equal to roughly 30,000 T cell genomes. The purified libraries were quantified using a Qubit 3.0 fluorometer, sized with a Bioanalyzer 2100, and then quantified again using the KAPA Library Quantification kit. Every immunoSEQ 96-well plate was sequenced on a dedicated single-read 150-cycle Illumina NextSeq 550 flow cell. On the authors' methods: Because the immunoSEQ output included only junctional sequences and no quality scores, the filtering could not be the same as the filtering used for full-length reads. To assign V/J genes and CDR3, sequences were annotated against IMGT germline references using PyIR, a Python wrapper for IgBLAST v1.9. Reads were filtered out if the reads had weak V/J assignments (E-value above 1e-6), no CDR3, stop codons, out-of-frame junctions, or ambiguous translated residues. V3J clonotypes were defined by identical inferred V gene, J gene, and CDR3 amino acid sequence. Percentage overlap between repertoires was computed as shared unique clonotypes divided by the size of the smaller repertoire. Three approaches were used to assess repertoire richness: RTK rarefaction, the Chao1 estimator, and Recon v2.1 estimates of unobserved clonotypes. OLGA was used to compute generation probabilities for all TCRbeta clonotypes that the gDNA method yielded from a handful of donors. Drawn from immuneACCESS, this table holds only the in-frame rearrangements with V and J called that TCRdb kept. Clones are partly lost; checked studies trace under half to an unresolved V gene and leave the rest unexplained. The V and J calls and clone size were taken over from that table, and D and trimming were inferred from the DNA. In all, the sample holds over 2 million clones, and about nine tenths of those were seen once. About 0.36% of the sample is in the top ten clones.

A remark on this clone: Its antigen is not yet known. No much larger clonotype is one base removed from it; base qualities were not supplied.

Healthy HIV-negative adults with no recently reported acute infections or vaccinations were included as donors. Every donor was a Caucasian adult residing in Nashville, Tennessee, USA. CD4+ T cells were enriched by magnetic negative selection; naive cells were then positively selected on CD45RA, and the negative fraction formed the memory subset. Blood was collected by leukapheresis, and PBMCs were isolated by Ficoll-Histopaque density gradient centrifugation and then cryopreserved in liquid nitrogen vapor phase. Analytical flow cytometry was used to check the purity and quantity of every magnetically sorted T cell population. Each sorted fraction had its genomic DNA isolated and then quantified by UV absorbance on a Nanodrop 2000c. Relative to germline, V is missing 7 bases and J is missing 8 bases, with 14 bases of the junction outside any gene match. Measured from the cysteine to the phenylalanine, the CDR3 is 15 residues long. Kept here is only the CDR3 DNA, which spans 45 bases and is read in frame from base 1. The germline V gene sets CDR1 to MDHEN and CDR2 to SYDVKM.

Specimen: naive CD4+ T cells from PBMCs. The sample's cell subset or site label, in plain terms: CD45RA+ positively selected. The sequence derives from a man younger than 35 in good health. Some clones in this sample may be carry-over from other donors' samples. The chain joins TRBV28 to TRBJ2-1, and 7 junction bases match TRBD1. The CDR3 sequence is CASTPVGTVPHEQFF. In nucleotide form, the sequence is TGTGCCAGCACCCCGGTGGGGACAGTTCCCCATGAGCAGTTCTTC.